The sample holds a few counts of the clone carrying this T cell receptor (beta chain). Its antigen is currently unknown. This entry belongs to a study of T cells after yellow fever vaccination. Germline V lookup: CDR1 GTSNPN, CDR2 SVGIG (reference sequence). The CDR3 is 13 amino acids. V lost 2 bases to trimming and J lost 6 bases, with 11 bases between them. General study results and limits: Abundant clonotypes (contaminants from the bulk population) could be present in FACS-sorted repertoires. Peaking on day 5 versus 15, the secondary response was faster but weaker.

From the 5' RACE reads, TCRdb called clonotypes with MiXCR, one entry per CDR3 protein. The repertoire has 500,000 to 650,000 distinct CDR3 sequences, approximately 13% of them found once; the top ten carry 15%. Here the sequenced sample was PBMCs, taken on the day of the yellow fever booster vaccination. The clonotype was recovered from a man younger than 40 who received the YFV17D yellow fever vaccine. The chain has TRBV30 and TRBJ2-1; D is undetermined. The CDR3 coding sequence is TGTGCCTGGAGTCCCAGAGCCCTCAATGAGCAGTTCTTC. Residues: CAWSPRALNEQFF. The whole variable domain, filled in from reference TRBV30 and TRBJ2-1, reads SQTIHQWPATLVQPVGSPLSLECTVEGTSNPNLYWYRQAAGRGLQLLFYSVGIGQISSEVPQNLSASRPQDRQFILSSKKLLLSDSGFYLCAWSPRALNEQFFGPGTRLTVL.